The present T cell receptor beta chain was sequenced within a study of radiotherapy plus CTLA-4 blockade in lung cancer. On the study more broadly: Objective responses were documented in 15% to 20% of patients, with disease control in around 30%.

Repertoires were generated with immunoSEQ multiplex PCR, while TCRdb's copy carries only in-frame clones and drops some. Of around 95,000 clones detected, about 83% appear once; the ten largest clones hold 0.65% to 0.9%. It was focal radiation plus CTLA-4 blockade with ipilimumab that patients with chemo-refractory metastatic non-small-cell lung cancer received. Comments on this clone: Its antigen is undetermined.

The length of the CDR3 is 11 residues. Germline values: CDR1 SGHVS, CDR2 FNYEAQ. Trimming took 1 base from V and 6 from J, leaving 4 bases between them. Study observations and caveats: Reported findings show early blood T cell clone dynamics, with interferon-beta, best predicted response. TCR clones originating in tumors grew in number in blood after radiotherapy plus ipilimumab.

The sequence was obtained from a human donor with non-small cell lung cancer who had stable disease on radiotherapy plus ipilimumab. Source: peripheral blood, taken from a patient treated with radiotherapy plus ipilimumab. J is TRBJ2-7 and V is TRBV7-6; no clear D. The CDR3 loop reads CASSLGREQYF. The CDR3 nucleotides are TGTGCCAGCAGCTTAGGTCGCGAGCAGTACTTC.